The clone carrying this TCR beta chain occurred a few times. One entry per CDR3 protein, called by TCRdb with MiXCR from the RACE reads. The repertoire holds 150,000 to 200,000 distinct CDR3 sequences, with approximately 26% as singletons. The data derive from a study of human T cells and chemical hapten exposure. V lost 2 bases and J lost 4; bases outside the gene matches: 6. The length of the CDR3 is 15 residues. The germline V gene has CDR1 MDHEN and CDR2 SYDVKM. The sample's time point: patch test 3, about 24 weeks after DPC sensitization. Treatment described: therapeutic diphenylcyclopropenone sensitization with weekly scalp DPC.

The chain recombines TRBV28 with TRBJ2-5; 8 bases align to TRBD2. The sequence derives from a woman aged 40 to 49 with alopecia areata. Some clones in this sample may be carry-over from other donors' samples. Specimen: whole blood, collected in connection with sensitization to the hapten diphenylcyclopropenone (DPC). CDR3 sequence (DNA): TGTGCCAGCAGTTTACGAGCGGGAGCAATAGAGACCCAGTACTTC. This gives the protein CASSLRAGAIETQYF. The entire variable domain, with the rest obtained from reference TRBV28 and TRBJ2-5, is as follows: DVKVTQSSRYLVKRTGEKVFLECVQDMDHENMFWYRQDPGLGLRLIYFSYDVKMKEKGDIPEGYSVSREKKERFSLILESASTNQTSMYLCASSLRAGAIETQYFGPGTRLLVL.